The 25 T cell receptor beta chains below come from one sample, sequenced in a study of T cell repertoires and Cas9 in healthy adults. Some clones are missing from TCRdb's copy, which holds only in-frame ones; the method was immunoSEQ multiplex PCR. The table lists about 14,000 clones, 89% of them singletons. Sequencing input: Tregs (CD4+, CD25+, CD127-, CD137-, CD154-) from PBMCs; culture status not recorded. These receptors all stem from a human donor in good health.

The V and J genes are TRBV2 and TRBJ1-2; a possible D gene is TRBD1 (6 bases). The CDR3 sequence is 13 residues long. Germline-derived CDR1 and CDR2 are SNHLY and FYNNEI. Between the trimmed V and J ends, which lost 11 bases and 2 bases, there was a span of 15 bases. DNA for the CDR3: TGTGCCGGGTTGGACAGTCCCAACTATGGCTACACCTTC. Translated, it gives CAGLDSPNYGYTF.

The rearrangement joins TRBV27 to TRBJ2-4; 9 bases are a match to TRBD1. Germline CDR1 is MNHEY and CDR2 is SMNVEV (reference sequence). This CDR3 is built from 14 residues. The ends lost 6 bases at V and 8 bases at J; junction bases unmatched: 8. CDR3 nucleotide sequence: TGTGCCAGCAGGGACAGGGGAATAGGGGACATTCAGTACTTC. Residues: CASRDRGIGDIQYF.

In the case of this clone: Other DNA sequences within the sample encode an identical CDR3. The genes are TRBV19 and TRBJ1-5; D perhaps matches TRBD1 (5 bases). Germline values: CDR1 LNHDA, CDR2 SQIVND (reference sequence). Trimming took off 8 bases at V and 4 bases at J, with 18 bases between the two ends. CDR3 length: 15 amino acids. The CDR3 bases are TGTGCCAGTTGGGGGTCGGGTAGGAAGAATCAGCCCCAGCATTTT. Encoded protein: CASWGSGRKNQPQHF.

V usage is TRBV7-2 and J usage is TRBJ1-1; D unresolved. Germline V CDR1 and CDR2: SGHTA, FQGNSA. This CDR3 comprises 11 residues. Trimming pared 2 bases from V and 7 bases from J, leaving 5 bases between. The CDR3 nucleotides read TGTGCCAGCAGCTTATCGGGTGAAGCTTTCTTT. Protein: CASSLSGEAFF.

This sequence joins TRBV7-9 and TRBJ2-1, with TRBD2 matching 8 bases. V shed 5 bases and J 6 bases; nucleotides not matched to a gene: 9. Germline-derived CDR1 and CDR2 are SEHNR and FQNEAQ (reference sequence). The CDR3 extends over 15 amino acids. The CDR3 region has the DNA TGTGCCAGCAGCCCTGGACTAGCTCCTCTCAATGAGCAGTTCTTC. It translates to CASSPGLAPLNEQFF.

The J gene is TRBJ1-2, the V gene TRBV9; D perhaps matches TRBD1 (5 bases). This CDR3 is built from 15 residues. From germline, CDR1 is SGDLS and CDR2 YYNGEE. Trimming shortened V by 4 bases and J by 0 bases, and 13 bases separated the two germline ends. CDR3 in amino acids: CASSLDRRTNYGYTF. In DNA, the CDR3 is TGTGCCAGCAGCTTAGACAGACGAACTAACTATGGCTACACCTTC.

The V call is TRBV20-1, the J call TRBJ1-4, with D unclear. Trimming shortened V by 3 bases and J by 7 bases, and 6 bases separated the two germline ends. Germline V gives CDR1 DFQATT, CDR2 SNEGSKA (reference sequence). The CDR3 length is 11 residues. CDR3 nucleotide sequence: TGCAGTGCTAGCTTGAGTGAAAAACTGTTTTTT. Amino acids: CSASLSEKLFF.

This chain joins TRBV7-2 and TRBJ2-7; possible D gene TRBD2, 6 bases. With 4 bases removed from V and 2 bases from J, the gap between germline ends came to 12 bases. The CDR3 is 14 amino acids. The V gene's germline CDR1 is SGHTA and CDR2 FQGNSA. The CDR3 sequence: CASSWTGLTYEQYF. The CDR3, as DNA: TGTGCCAGCAGCTGGACCGGACTAACCTACGAGCAGTACTTC.

The chain links TRBV6-5 to TRBJ2-7; a possible D gene is TRBD1 (6 bases). This CDR3 is built from 15 residues. Germline lookup yields CDR1 MNHEY and CDR2 SVGAGI. Trimming removed 2 bases from V and 3 bases from J, with 14 bases in between. The CDR3 DNA reads as TGTGCCAGCAGTTACGGAACAGGGTTCCTCTACGAGCAGTACTTC. The encoded protein is CASSYGTGFLYEQYF.

This clone was seen just once. The chain links TRBV19 to TRBJ2-1; D is unclear. Germline V gives CDR1 LNHDA, CDR2 SQIVND (reference sequence). V lost 2 bases to trimming and J lost 15 bases, with 20 bases between them. CDR3 length: 14 amino acids. This chain's CDR3 is CASSILDESKVRFF. In DNA, the CDR3 is TGTGCCAGTAGTATACTTGATGAAAGTAAGGTTCGGTTCTTC.

The chain joins TRBV4-3 to TRBJ1-1; D remains unclear. The germline V gene encodes CDR1 LGHNA and CDR2 YSLEER. The CDR3 extends over 13 amino acids. Deletions cut 0 bases from V and 6 bases from J, with 8 bases between. The CDR3 region is CASSQDRGSEAFF. In DNA, the CDR3 is TGCGCCAGCAGCCAAGACCGGGGATCTGAAGCTTTCTTT.

The chain couples TRBV18 to TRBJ2-1, with 10 nucleotides matching TRBD1. Unmatched junction bases numbered 7, after V lost 6 bases and J lost 2 bases. CDR3 length equals 16 residues. Germline CDR1 reads KGHSH; CDR2 reads LQKENI. Written as DNA, the CDR3 is TGTGCCAGCTCTCTAAGAGACAGGGGGCCCTACAATGAGCAGTTCTTC. Encoded protein: CASSLRDRGPYNEQFF.

The J gene is TRBJ1-5, the V gene TRBV7-8; TRBD1 is a possible D gene (5 bases). Germline V gene sequence: CDR1 SGHVS, CDR2 FQNEAQ. Trimming shortened V by 0 bases and J by 4 bases, and 13 bases separated the two germline ends. The length of the CDR3 is 16 residues. CDR3 protein: CASSLARGSGNQPQHF. In DNA form, the CDR3 reads TGTGCCAGCAGCTTAGCGCGGGGGTCTGGAAATCAGCCCCAGCATTTT.

The V call is TRBV2, the J call TRBJ1-5; the match to TRBD1 covers 9 bases. Germline lookup yields CDR1 SNHLY and CDR2 FYNNEI. V was pared by 5 bases and J by 5 bases, with 1 base of the junction left unmatched. CDR3 size: 13 residues. CDR3 DNA: TGTGCCAGCAGTTGGGACAGGGATCAGCCCCAGCATTTT. Protein product: CASSWDRDQPQHF.

The rearrangement uses TRBV19 and TRBJ2-2, with 8 bases lining up with TRBD2. The CDR3 extends over 16 amino acids. CDR1 LNHDA and CDR2 SQIVND come from the germline V gene (reference sequence). The V and J ends lost 6 bases and 0 bases, in that order; junction bases with no gene match: 6. CDR3 residues: CASRAGDIANTGELFF. DNA of the CDR3: TGTGCCAGTAGAGCGGGGGATATCGCGAACACCGGGGAGCTGTTTTTT.

J is TRBJ2-3 and V is TRBV7-8; D is possibly TRBD2 (7 bases). The germline V and J ends were trimmed by 5 bases and 5 bases, with 20 bases remaining between them. The CDR3 covers 16 residues. CDR1 is SGHVS, CDR2 FQNEAQ, per germline. The chain's CDR3 is CASSPGGGGVGDTQYF. For the CDR3, the DNA is TGTGCCAGCAGCCCGGGAGGCGGGGGCGTGGGAGATACGCAGTATTTT.

The chain is built from TRBV5-1 and TRBJ2-1, with D maybe TRBD1 (6 bases). CDR1 and CDR2 from the germline V gene are SGHRS and YFSETQ. The CDR3 spans 13 residues. V dropped 4 bases and J dropped 13 bases, with 18 bases sitting between them. CDR3 sequence: CASSGRQERDQFF. CDR3 nucleotides: TGCGCCAGCAGCGGCCGACAGGAAAGGGATCAGTTCTTC.

The rearrangement joins TRBV11-2 to TRBJ1-1; 7 nucleotides agree with TRBD1. From germline, CDR1 is SGHAT and CDR2 FQNNGV. With V trimmed by 5 bases and J by 5 bases, 11 bases remained unmatched. The CDR3 covers 15 residues. This CDR3 reads CASSETRGGLTEAFF. The CDR3 coding sequence is TGTGCCAGCAGCGAAACTAGAGGGGGCTTGACTGAAGCTTTCTTT.

V usage is TRBV7-8 and J usage is TRBJ2-3; perhaps D is TRBD1 or TRBD2 (5 bases each). V lost 0 bases and J lost 6, with 7 bases in between. The CDR3 length is 13 residues. Germline loops: CDR1 SGHVS, CDR2 FQNEAQ. The CDR3 region has the DNA TGTGCCAGCAGCTTAGCCGGGGCTGATACGCAGTATTTT. Its protein product is CASSLAGADTQYF.

This rearrangement joins TRBV5-1 to TRBJ2-3; 12 bases align to TRBD2. CDR1 SGHRS and CDR2 YFSETQ come from the germline V gene. V lost 7 bases to trimming and J lost 0 bases; unmatched junction nucleotides: 18. The CDR3 runs to 20 residues. The CDR3 region is CASGIGTSGRLISSTDTQYF. CDR3 nucleotides: TGCGCCAGCGGAATCGGGACTAGCGGGCGATTGATCTCTAGCACAGATACGCAGTATTTT.

The CDR3 nucleotides read TGTGCCAGTAAGATGGGGTACTATGGCTACACCTTC. It codes for CASKMGYYGYTF. The gene calls are TRBV19 and TRBJ1-2; D is unclear. Looked up from germline, CDR1 is LNHDA and CDR2 is SQIVND (reference sequence). Trimming removed 7 bases from V and 3 bases from J, with 9 bases in between. The CDR3 consists of 12 residues.

The V gene is TRBV7-9, the J gene TRBJ2-2; no definite D call. This CDR3 spans 13 amino acids. The germline V gene encodes CDR1 SEHNR and CDR2 FQNEAQ (reference sequence). V was cut by 6 bases and J by 5 bases, with 10 bases left in between. CDR3 residues: CASSPRRTGELFF. The DNA of the CDR3 is TGTGCCAGCAGTCCCCGGCGGACCGGGGAGCTGTTTTTT. Looking up the rest from reference TRBV7-9 and TRBJ2-2 gives the full variable domain: DTGVSQNPRHKITKRGQNVTFRCDPISEHNRLYWYRQTLGQGPEFLTYFQNEAQLEKSRLLSDRFSAERPKGSFSTLEIQRTEQGDSAMYLCASSPRRTGELFFGEGSRLTVL.

The rearrangement links TRBV7-9 to TRBJ2-3; maybe TRBD2 (6 bases). The germline V and J ends were trimmed by 5 bases and 3 bases, with 15 bases remaining between them. The CDR3 is 15 amino acids. CDR1 SEHNR and CDR2 FQNEAQ come from the germline V gene (reference sequence). The CDR3 DNA reads TGTGCCAGCAGCCCCGGGGGATCGAGGACAGATACGCAGTATTTT. This encodes CASSPGGSRTDTQYF.

V is TRBV9 and J is TRBJ1-2; 9 bases map to TRBD1. The CDR3 runs 16 residues. Germline lookup yields CDR1 SGDLS and CDR2 YYNGEE. J was trimmed by 4 bases and V by 0 bases; bases with no gene match: 7. This CDR3 reads CASSVAPGTGSYGYTF. The DNA of the CDR3 is TGTGCCAGCAGCGTAGCCCCCGGGACAGGGAGCTATGGCTACACCTTC. Together with reference TRBV9 and TRBJ1-2, the CDR3 gives the full variable domain: DSGVTQTPKHLITATGQRVTLRCSPRSGDLSVYWYQQSLDQGLQFLIQYYNGEERAKGNILERFSAQQFPDLHSELNLSSLELGDSALYFCASSVAPGTGSYGYTFGSGTRLTVV.

The rearrangement joins TRBV27 to TRBJ1-2; D uncertain. This CDR3 region has 14 residues. Trimming cost V 2 bases and J 5 bases, with 12 bases left between them. Per the germline V gene, CDR1 is MNHEY and CDR2 is SMNVEV (reference sequence). CDR3 amino acids: CASSLIAGGYGYTF. CDR3 sequence (DNA): TGTGCCAGCAGTTTAATCGCAGGAGGGTATGGCTACACCTTC.